The 7 T cell receptor beta chains reported below all come from one sample, sequenced in a study of shared clonotypes between healthy human individuals. Some clones are missing from TCRdb's copy, which holds only in-frame ones; the method was immunoSEQ multiplex PCR. The sample shows approximately 2.3 million clones, 85% to 95% of them seen only once. Sequencing input: naive CD4+ T cells from PBMCs. Documented subset: CD45RA+ positively selected. The receptor source for this set is a man between 18 and 29 years old in good health. Some clones in this sample may be carry-over from other donors' samples.

Here the CDR3 reads CSVGGAGRYEQYF. The CDR3 DNA follows: TGCAGCGTTGGCGGGGCGGGACGCTACGAGCAGTACTTC. The chain is built from TRBV29-1 and TRBJ2-7, with D maybe TRBD2 (6 bases). Germline loops: CDR1 SQVTM, CDR2 ANQGSEA. Trimming took 4 bases from V and 3 from J, leaving 13 bases between them. The CDR3 totals 13 residues.

This clone was seen a single time. This chain joins TRBV7-2 and TRBJ1-5; D unclear. From germline, CDR1 is SGHTA and CDR2 FQGNSA. This CDR3 has 15 amino acids. V was pared by 3 bases and J by 4 bases, with 13 bases between. CDR3 amino acids: CASSLGWNPNQPQHF. The CDR3, as DNA: TGTGCCAGCAGCTTGGGTTGGAATCCGAATCAGCCCCAGCATTTT.

The V call is TRBV28, the J call TRBJ2-7; possibly TRBD1 or TRBD2 for D (5 bases each). From germline, CDR1 is MDHEN and CDR2 SYDVKM. Trimming stripped 5 bases from V and 2 bases from J, with 19 bases between. The CDR3 runs to 16 residues. This chain's CDR3 is CASSAASWGTPYEQYF. DNA of the CDR3: TGTGCCAGCAGTGCGGCTAGCTGGGGGACCCCCTACGAGCAGTACTTC. Supplemented by reference TRBV28 and TRBJ2-7, the full variable domain reads DVKVTQSSRYLVKRTGEKVFLECVQDMDHENMFWYRQDPGLGLRLIYFSYDVKMKEKGDIPEGYSVSREKKERFSLILESASTNQTSMYLCASSAASWGTPYEQYFGPGTRLTVT.

The V call is TRBV14, the J call TRBJ1-2, with D possibly matching TRBD1 (5 bases). Germline values: CDR1 SGHDN, CDR2 FVKESK. Trimming left V 5 bases short and J 4 bases short, with 20 bases between. The CDR3 sequence is 16 residues long. The DNA for the CDR3 is TGTGCCAGCAGCTTTATATACGGGACGTCGGGCTATGGCTACACCTTC. Amino acids: CASSFIYGTSGYGYTF. The full variable domain, with the rest looked up from reference TRBV14 and TRBJ1-2, is EAGVTQFPSHSVIEKGQTVTLRCDPISGHDNLYWYRRVMGKEIKFLLHFVKESKQDESGMPNNRFLAERTGGTYSTLKVQPAELEDSGVYFCASSFIYGTSGYGYTFGSGTRLTVV.

This chain joins TRBV10-2 and TRBJ2-1; 8 nucleotides agree with TRBD1. CDR1 is WSHSY, CDR2 SAAADI, per germline. The CDR3 spans 13 residues. With V trimmed by 10 bases and J by 4 bases, 6 bases remained unmatched. CDR3 nucleotides: TGCGCCACCCGAGGACAGGGATACAATGAGCAGTTCTTC. Residues: CATRGQGYNEQFF.

CDR3 in amino acids: CASSSFRQGLWETQYF. The CDR3 bases are TGTGCCAGCAGTTCTTTTAGACAGGGGTTATGGGAGACCCAGTACTTC. J is TRBJ2-5 and V is TRBV7-2, with 8 bases identical to TRBD1. V lost 6 bases, J lost 5 bases, and 14 bases stayed unmatched. The germline V gene has CDR1 SGHTA and CDR2 FQGNSA. The CDR3 sequence is 16 residues long.

A few counts support this clone. The V and J genes are TRBV5-4 and TRBJ1-2, with TRBD1 as a possible D gene (6 bases). This CDR3 is built from 13 residues. Trimming took off 4 bases at V and 7 bases at J, with 14 bases between the two ends. Germline values: CDR1 SGHNT, CDR2 YYREEE (reference sequence). The CDR3 is CASSQGSHRGYTF. CDR3 bases: TGTGCCAGCAGCCAGGGGTCCCACCGTGGCTACACCTTC.